The 30 T cell receptor beta chains below were found in one sample sequenced in a study of blood T cell repertoires in COVID-19. TCRdb keeps only in-frame clones here, not all; method: immunoSEQ multiplex PCR. The table lists roughly 160,000 clones, more than 70% of them singletons. Source material: peripheral blood. The receptors were sampled from a man aged 18 to 29 with active or convalescent COVID-19.

V gene TRBV28 combines with J gene TRBJ2-1, with 11 positions matching TRBD2. The V gene end was trimmed by 8 bases and the J gene end by 5 bases; junction bases not matched to a gene: 11. Germline CDR1 MDHEN, CDR2 SYDVKM. The CDR3 is 16 residues long. The CDR3 sequence is CASLSLAGGSHNEQFF. CDR3 sequence (DNA): TGTGCCAGCCTAAGTCTAGCGGGAGGCAGTCACAATGAGCAGTTCTTC.

CDR3 DNA: TGTGCCAGCAGCTTGACAGGGGGCGCAATCTCTGGGGCCAACGTCCTGACTTTC. Protein sequence: CASSLTGGAISGANVLTF. V usage is TRBV11-2 and J usage is TRBJ2-6, with 10 bases lining up with TRBD1. There are 18 residues in the CDR3. With V trimmed by 3 bases and J by 0 bases, 5 bases remained unmatched. The germline V gene encodes CDR1 SGHAT and CDR2 FQNNGV.

This chain connects TRBV30 to TRBJ1-3; D not certain. V lost 5 bases and J lost 0, with 14 bases in between. This CDR3 spans 15 amino acids. CDR1 is GTSNPN, CDR2 SVGIG, per germline (reference sequence). The chain's CDR3 is CAWGPGDFSGNTIYF. CDR3 DNA: TGTGCCTGGGGACCCGGTGATTTCTCTGGAAACACCATATATTTT.

V usage is TRBV19 and J usage is TRBJ1-1; no clear D. The CDR3 is 14 residues long. With 0 bases removed from V and 4 bases from J, the gap between germline ends came to 9 bases. Germline CDR1 is LNHDA and CDR2 is SQIVND (reference sequence). The CDR3: CASSIDLPSTEAFF. In DNA, the CDR3 is TGTGCCAGTAGTATAGATCTTCCGTCCACTGAAGCTTTCTTT. The entire variable domain, with the rest obtained from reference TRBV19 and TRBJ1-1, is as follows: DGGITQSPKYLFRKEGQNVTLSCEQNLNHDAMYWYRQDPGQGLRLIYYSQIVNDFQKGDIAEGYSVSREKKESFPLTVTSAQKNPTAFYLCASSIDLPSTEAFFGQGTRLTVV.

The gene calls are TRBV28 and TRBJ1-1; 8 bases match TRBD1. Germline V gene lookup returns CDR1 MDHEN and CDR2 SYDVKM. This CDR3 is 14 amino acids long. Trimming removed 6 bases from V and 1 base from J; junction bases left unmatched: 4. The CDR3 DNA is TGTGCCAGCAGGTCTCAGGGGGCGAACACTGAAGCTTTCTTT. It encodes CASRSQGANTEAFF.

The chain carries TRBV5-1 and TRBJ1-5; TRBD1 might be the D (6 bases). V lost 2 bases and J 5 bases, leaving 14 bases between the germline ends. This CDR3 has 15 residues. Looked up from germline, CDR1 is SGHRS and CDR2 is YFSETQ. CDR3 coding DNA: TGCGCCAGCAGCTTAGAATCAGGGGCATATCAGCCCCAGCATTTT. Translating gives CASSLESGAYQPQHF.

This clone has more than one count but fewer than ten. This chain joins TRBV29-1 and TRBJ1-1; a possible D gene is TRBD1 (5 bases). Germline CDR1 and CDR2: SQVTM and ANQGSEA. Trimming removed 6 bases at V and 4 bases at J, with 15 bases between. This CDR3 contains 13 residues. Written as DNA, the CDR3 is TGCAGCGTGTTCAGGGTCGGCGGCACTGAAGCTTTCTTT. Protein: CSVFRVGGTEAFF.

The rearrangement uses TRBV28 and TRBJ1-2; 11 nucleotides match TRBD1. The CDR3 sequence is 18 residues long. J was trimmed by 0 bases and V by 0 bases; bases with no gene match: 6. In germline, CDR1 is MDHEN, CDR2 SYDVKM. The CDR3 protein is CASSLWGQGGITNYGYTF. CDR3 coding DNA: TGTGCCAGCAGTTTATGGGGACAGGGGGGCATTACTAACTATGGCTACACCTTC.

The chain is built from TRBV4-1 and TRBJ2-2, with 7 bases identical to TRBD1. CDR3 length equals 15 residues. The germline gives CDR1 MGHRA, CDR2 YSYEKL. The V segment lost 10 bases and the J segment 5 bases; nucleotides outside the gene matches: 13. The DNA for the CDR3 is TGCGCCATCTCCCCCAACGAGGGGGCTACCGGGGAGCTGTTTTTT. This translates into CAISPNEGATGELFF.

This clone was observed once. CDR3 DNA sequence: TGTGCCAGCTCACCACTATCAGGAGCTAGCGACGAGCAGTACTTC. This encodes CASSPLSGASDEQYF. The gene calls are TRBV18 and TRBJ2-7; D may be TRBD2 (6 bases). Trimming removed 1 base from V and 5 bases from J, with 15 bases in between. The CDR3 spans 15 residues. Germline CDR1 KGHSH, CDR2 LQKENI.

The chain recombines TRBV6-5 with TRBJ2-2, with D possibly TRBD2 on 7 matching bases. CDR1 MNHEY and CDR2 SVGAGI come from the germline V gene. This CDR3 has 16 residues. With 4 bases removed from V and 2 bases from J, the gap between germline ends came to 14 bases. Here the CDR3 DNA reads TGTGCCAGCAGTTCCCCCCGGGGGGCTAACACCGGGGAGCTGTTTTTT. Its protein is CASSSPRGANTGELFF.

The sample holds a few counts of this clone. The J gene is TRBJ2-1, the V gene TRBV28, with 7 bases aligning to TRBD1. The CDR3 runs to 13 residues. Germline V gene data show CDR1 as MDHEN and CDR2 as SYDVKM. Trimming at V came to 6 bases and at J to 7 bases, leaving 6 bases not matched to a gene. CDR3 sequence (DNA): TGTGCCAGCAGGATTAACAGGGGAAATGAGCAGTTCTTC. Its protein product is CASRINRGNEQFF. Full variable domain (outside the CDR3, taken from reference TRBV28 and TRBJ2-1): DVKVTQSSRYLVKRTGEKVFLECVQDMDHENMFWYRQDPGLGLRLIYFSYDVKMKEKGDIPEGYSVSREKKERFSLILESASTNQTSMYLCASRINRGNEQFFGPGTRLTVL.

The chain uses TRBV5-1 and TRBJ2-1; 11 bases are shared with TRBD2. This CDR3 is 19 amino acids long. The ends lost 0 bases at V and 6 bases at J; junction bases unmatched: 14. Germline lookup yields CDR1 SGHRS and CDR2 YFSETQ. This CDR3 is CASSLARSLDGTSGNEQFF. The CDR3 coding sequence is TGCGCCAGCAGCTTGGCTCGGTCCTTGGATGGGACTAGCGGCAATGAGCAGTTCTTC. The whole variable domain, remainder taken from reference TRBV5-1 and TRBJ2-1, is KAGVTQTPRYLIKTRGQQVTLSCSPISGHRSVSWYQQTPGQGLQFLFEYFSETQRNKGNFPGRFSGRQFSNSRSEMNVSTLELGDSALYLCASSLARSLDGTSGNEQFFGPGTRLTVL.

The chain carries TRBV10-2 and TRBJ1-3; D is possibly TRBD1 (5 bases). The ends were cut back, 6 bases at V and 3 bases at J, with 12 bases in the middle. The CDR3 is 14 amino acids. The V gene's germline CDR1 is WSHSY and CDR2 SAAADI. CDR3 loop: CASRVAGIGNTIYF. The CDR3 DNA is TGCGCCAGCAGGGTAGCAGGGATTGGAAACACCATATATTTT.

The chain uses TRBV19 and TRBJ2-7; 11 bases are a match to TRBD2. This CDR3 has 14 amino acids. Germline V gives CDR1 LNHDA, CDR2 SQIVND (reference sequence). V was clipped by 4 bases and J by 6 bases; unmatched bases: 5. The CDR3 is CASSSSGTSGEQYF. In nucleotides, the CDR3 is TGTGCCAGTAGTAGTTCCGGGACTAGCGGCGAGCAGTACTTC. Full variable domain (rest looked up from reference TRBV19 and TRBJ2-7): DGGITQSPKYLFRKEGQNVTLSCEQNLNHDAMYWYRQDPGQGLRLIYYSQIVNDFQKGDIAEGYSVSREKKESFPLTVTSAQKNPTAFYLCASSSSGTSGEQYFGPGTRLTVT.

The chain links TRBV30 to TRBJ1-4; D unclear. The CDR3 consists of 16 residues. The germline V gene has CDR1 GTSNPN and CDR2 SVGIG (reference sequence). Trimming took off 0 bases at V and 4 bases at J, with 15 bases between the two ends. The CDR3 sequence: CAWSVPGGGVNEKLFF. The CDR3 region has the DNA TGTGCCTGGAGTGTACCGGGCGGCGGGGTTAATGAAAAACTGTTTTTT.

V is TRBV4-2 and J is TRBJ2-7; 7 nucleotides agree with TRBD2. Germline V gives CDR1 LGHNA, CDR2 YNFKEQ. This CDR3 has 15 residues. The V and J ends lost 3 bases and 3 bases, in that order; junction bases with no gene match: 8. DNA of the CDR3: TGTGCCAGCAGCCAGGACCTAGCGGAGTACTACGAGCAGTACTTC. This gives the protein CASSQDLAEYYEQYF.

The CDR3 loop is CATSRDPRQGHQPQHF. In DNA, the CDR3 is TGTGCCACCAGCAGAGATCCCCGACAGGGACATCAGCCCCAGCATTTT. The rearrangement uses TRBV15 and TRBJ1-5; TRBD1 matches at 7 bases. Germline CDR1 is LNHNV and CDR2 is YYDKDF (reference sequence). The CDR3 has 16 residues. Trimming removed 0 bases from V and 5 bases from J; junction bases left unmatched: 7.

This clone was seen more than once but under ten times. V usage is TRBV18 and J usage is TRBJ1-3, with a possible D match to TRBD1 (5 bases). Germline CDR1 is KGHSH and CDR2 is LQKENI. The CDR3 totals 16 residues. V lost 3 bases, J lost 0 bases, and 12 bases lay in between. The CDR3 region has the DNA TGTGCCAGCTCACCGAGACCCGACAGCTCTGGAAACACCATATATTTT. This gives the protein CASSPRPDSSGNTIYF.

The chain links TRBV2 to TRBJ1-5, with no clear D. Deletions cut 8 bases from V and 9 bases from J, with 14 bases between. Germline assignment: CDR1 SNHLY and CDR2 FYNNEI. This CDR3 is built from 12 residues. This CDR3 reads CASVGTLGPQHF. CDR3 sequence (DNA): TGTGCCAGCGTGGGTACCCTAGGGCCCCAGCATTTT.

J is TRBJ2-3 and V is TRBV5-4; the match to TRBD2 covers 9 bases. Germline lookup yields CDR1 SGHNT and CDR2 YYREEE (reference sequence). The length of the CDR3 is 17 residues. J gave up 3 bases and V 4 bases, and 12 bases lay outside the gene matches. CDR3 residues: CASSVTSGRAGTDTQYF. CDR3 coding DNA: TGTGCCAGCAGCGTAACTAGCGGGCGAGCGGGTACAGATACGCAGTATTTT.

The CDR3 reads CASSGGATGNTIYF. The CDR3 DNA reads as TGCGCCAGCAGCGGCGGGGCGACTGGAAACACCATATATTTT. The chain has TRBV5-1 and TRBJ1-3, with D possibly TRBD1 on 5 matching bases. This CDR3 region has 14 residues. Trimming removed 4 bases at V and 2 bases at J, with 10 bases between. The germline CDR1 and CDR2 sequences are SGHRS and YFSETQ.

The V call is TRBV7-2, the J call TRBJ2-1, with D possibly matching TRBD2 (5 bases). V lost 1 base and J 2 bases, leaving 9 bases between the germline ends. The length of the CDR3 is 15 residues. CDR1 SGHTA and CDR2 FQGNSA come from the germline V gene. CDR3 in amino acids: CASSLGSSAYNEQFF. CDR3 coding DNA: TGTGCCAGCAGCTTAGGAAGTAGCGCCTACAATGAGCAGTTCTTC.

The J gene is TRBJ2-7, the V gene TRBV30, with a weak D call TRBD2 (5 bases). The V end was cut by 2 bases, the J end by 5 bases, with 19 bases between. The CDR3 length is 15 residues. Per germline, CDR1 GTSNPN and CDR2 SVGIG (reference sequence). CDR3 region: CAWSNLEQRGNEQYF. Written as DNA, the CDR3 is TGTGCCTGGAGTAACCTCGAGCAACGAGGGAACGAGCAGTACTTC. Full variable domain (rest looked up from reference TRBV30 and TRBJ2-7): SQTIHQWPATLVQPVGSPLSLECTVEGTSNPNLYWYRQAAGRGLQLLFYSVGIGQISSEVPQNLSASRPQDRQFILSSKKLLLSDSGFYLCAWSNLEQRGNEQYFGPGTRLTVT.

This chain links TRBV6-5 with TRBJ1-3; no reliable D call. The CDR3 spans 16 residues. Germline V gives CDR1 MNHEY, CDR2 SVGAGI. V lost 2 bases and J 1 base, leaving 12 bases between the germline ends. The CDR3 coding sequence is TGTGCCAGCAGTTACGTACCCTCGGGGTCTGGAAACACCATATATTTT. This codes for CASSYVPSGSGNTIYF.

This clone has a single count. This sequence joins TRBV6-5 and TRBJ1-5; D unclear. The CDR3 runs to 14 residues. Trimming removed 6 bases from V and 4 bases from J, with 13 bases in between. CDR1 and CDR2 (germline): MNHEY, SVGAGI. The CDR3 DNA follows: TGTGCCAGCAGAATAGTGGGCGCAAATCAGCCCCAGCATTTT. This codes for CASRIVGANQPQHF.

V and J are TRBV4-1 and TRBJ2-3, with 7 bases aligning to TRBD2. The ends lost 0 bases at V and 9 bases at J; junction bases unmatched: 12. From germline, CDR1 is MGHRA and CDR2 YSYEKL. The CDR3 has 16 amino acids. CDR3 in amino acids: CASSQEGSSGAWTQYF. The DNA for the CDR3 is TGCGCCAGCAGCCAAGAGGGCTCTAGCGGTGCTTGGACGCAGTATTTT.

This clone was observed once. This chain connects TRBV6-4 to TRBJ2-3; 7 bases map to TRBD1. This CDR3 is built from 13 residues. V was clipped by 7 bases and J by 6 bases; unmatched bases: 7. Germline-derived CDR1 and CDR2 are MRHNA and SNTAGT. CDR3 sequence: CASNDRVGDTQYF. The CDR3, as DNA: TGTGCCAGCAACGACAGGGTTGGGGATACGCAGTATTTT.

In this sample, this clone turned up once. J is TRBJ1-2 and V is TRBV7-9, with a tentative D call TRBD1 (5 bases). Germline CDR1 and CDR2: SEHNR and FQNEAQ (reference sequence). Trimming took 2 bases from V and 8 from J, leaving 21 bases between them. There are 16 residues in the CDR3. CDR3: CASSLRDSILPRGYTF. CDR3 sequence (DNA): TGTGCCAGCAGCTTAAGAGACAGTATCCTTCCCCGGGGCTACACCTTC.

This clone has only a few counts. The DNA of the CDR3 is TGTGCCAGTAGTATGGGGCCAGCCGTGGGCTACACCTTC. Translated: CASSMGPAVGYTF. The gene calls are TRBV19 and TRBJ1-2; a possible D gene is TRBD1 (5 bases). Deletions cut 3 bases from V and 8 bases from J, with 13 bases between. Germline V CDR1 and CDR2: LNHDA, SQIVND (reference sequence). This CDR3 comprises 13 residues.